Shown below are 18 T cell receptor beta chains from a single sample sequenced in a study of CD8 T cells in ankylosing spondylitis. From the 5' RACE reads, TCRdb called clonotypes with MiXCR, one entry per CDR3 protein. Seen here are 200,000 to 300,000 distinct CDR3 sequences, roughly a tenth observed once, and the top ten hold 2.6%. The sequencing input was blood, either unsorted or a sorted T cell fraction (not recorded which). The source of these receptors is a male donor with ankylosing spondylitis or in good health (not recorded which).

This clonotype was picked up many times. The J gene is TRBJ2-7, the V gene TRBV7-2, with 10 bases lining up with TRBD2. This CDR3 is built from 14 residues. Germline values: CDR1 SGHTA, CDR2 FQGNSA. J was trimmed by 3 bases and V by 2 bases; bases with no gene match: 1. The CDR3 is CASSLKREGYEQYF. The CDR3 nucleotides read TGTGCCAGCAGCTTAAAGCGGGAGGGCTACGAGCAGTACTTC.

This clonotype was seen many times. The chain links TRBV20-1 to TRBJ1-1; tentatively, D is TRBD1 (5 bases). The CDR3 covers 13 residues. Per germline, CDR1 DFQATT and CDR2 SNEGSKA (reference sequence). V shed 3 bases and J shed 5 bases, with 13 bases lying between them. CDR3 sequence: CSASGRGETEAFF. As DNA, the CDR3 is TGCAGTGCTAGCGGGAGGGGAGAAACTGAAGCTTTCTTT.

This clonotype was counted a few times. The chain is built from TRBV2 and TRBJ2-1, with 11 positions matching TRBD2. The CDR3 has 15 amino acids. Trimming at V came to 7 bases and at J to 5 bases, leaving 7 bases not matched to a gene. Germline lookup yields CDR1 SNHLY and CDR2 FYNNEI. The CDR3 nucleotides are TGTGCCAGCAAGAGAGGGACTAGCGGCGACAATGAGCAGTTCTTC. Encoded protein: CASKRGTSGDNEQFF.

In its sample, this clonotype was seen many times. J is TRBJ2-3 and V is TRBV20-1; 7 bases agree with TRBD1. The V and J ends lost 5 bases and 2 bases, in that order; junction bases with no gene match: 10. Germline assignment: CDR1 DFQATT and CDR2 SNEGSKA (reference sequence). The CDR3 is 15 residues long. The CDR3 sequence: CSAPPLRGNTDTQYF. For the CDR3, the DNA is TGCAGTGCTCCGCCGCTCAGGGGGAACACAGATACGCAGTATTTT.

This clonotype was seen many times. The chain is built from TRBV4-2 and TRBJ2-7; possibly TRBD2 for D (5 bases). The germline gives CDR1 LGHNA, CDR2 YNFKEQ. The germline V and J ends were trimmed by 0 bases and 3 bases, with 9 bases remaining between them. This CDR3 spans 14 amino acids. CDR3 coding DNA: TGTGCCAGCAGCCAAGACCAACTAGGCTACGAGCAGTACTTC. Translation: CASSQDQLGYEQYF.

To note about this clonotype: A much larger clone differs by one base, so this may be a read error. V gene TRBV6-5 combines with J gene TRBJ2-3; D perhaps matches TRBD1 (5 bases). The CDR3 runs to 11 residues. Germline loops: CDR1 MNHEY, CDR2 SVGAGI. DNA of the CDR3: TGTGCCGGCAGTGACAGCGATACGCAGTATTTT. This translates into CAGSDSDTQYF.

This clonotype was observed many times. The CDR3 DNA sequence: TGCGCCAGCAGCTTGGAGGGGGGGCGTCAAGAGACCCAGTACTTC. This gives the protein CASSLEGGRQETQYF. The chain uses TRBV5-1 and TRBJ2-5; TRBD2 might be the D (7 bases). The germline V gene encodes CDR1 SGHRS and CDR2 YFSETQ. Between the trimmed V and J ends, which lost 0 bases and 2 bases, there was a span of 11 bases. The CDR3 spans 15 residues.

This clonotype was picked up one time. With a much larger clone just one base away, this may be a read error. The chain links TRBV5-6 to TRBJ2-7; the D is unclear. Germline CDR1 and CDR2: SGHDT and YYEEEE. The CDR3 is 13 amino acids. The CDR3 sequence: CTSSFVDSYEQYF. CDR3 DNA: TGTACCAGCAGCTTCGTGGACTCCTACGAGCAGTACTTC.

This clonotype was seen repeatedly, ten times or more. The chain employs TRBV25-1 and TRBJ2-7; D gene unclear. The V and J ends lost 4 bases and 2 bases respectively, with 6 bases between them. Germline assignment: CDR1 MGHDK and CDR2 SYGVNS. The CDR3 length is 12 residues. CDR3 amino acids: CASSAWTYEQYF. The CDR3 DNA follows: TGTGCCAGCAGTGCCTGGACCTACGAGCAGTACTTC.

This clonotype was seen at least ten times. The rearrangement joins TRBV7-9 to TRBJ1-5, with D possibly TRBD1 on 5 matching bases. CDR3 length equals 15 residues. Between the trimmed V and J ends, which lost 4 bases and 6 bases, there was a span of 16 bases. Germline-derived CDR1 and CDR2 are SEHNR and FQNEAQ (reference sequence). This CDR3 reads CASSSLGGSAQPQHF. The CDR3 DNA is TGTGCCAGCAGCTCTTTGGGGGGGTCTGCTCAGCCCCAGCATTTT. Variable domain in full (rest from reference TRBV7-9 and TRBJ1-5): DTGVSQNPRHKITKRGQNVTFRCDPISEHNRLYWYRQTLGQGPEFLTYFQNEAQLEKSRLLSDRFSAERPKGSFSTLEIQRTEQGDSAMYLCASSSLGGSAQPQHFGDGTRLSIL.

At least ten counts were recorded for this clonotype. V and J are TRBV2 and TRBJ2-7; unclear D gene. Germline-derived CDR1 and CDR2 are SNHLY and FYNNEI. The V end was cut by 3 bases, the J end by 4 bases, with 7 bases between. The length of the CDR3 is 12 residues. The CDR3 spells CASSEAVYEQYF. The CDR3 DNA sequence: TGTGCCAGCAGTGAGGCGGTTTACGAGCAGTACTTC.

This clonotype was found many times. The chain employs TRBV7-9 and TRBJ1-3; no definite D call. Trimming removed 5 bases from V and 7 bases from J, with 9 bases in between. The CDR3 spans 12 residues. Looked up from germline, CDR1 is SEHNR and CDR2 is FQNEAQ (reference sequence). CDR3 sequence: CASSLTGNTIYF. CDR3 bases: TGTGCCAGCAGCCTCACGGGGAACACCATATATTTT.

Of note for this clonotype: The junction departs from germline at one end; a sequencing error may be responsible. The chain links TRBV18 to TRBJ2-3; no definite D call. Germline V lookup: CDR1 KGHSH, CDR2 LQKENI. The CDR3 length is 14 residues. The CDR3 is CASSPLRSTDTQYF. For the CDR3, the DNA is TGTGCCAGCTCTCCACTTCGGAGCACAGATACGCAGTATTTT.

The V call is TRBV7-2, the J call TRBJ1-4; D is ambiguous. The CDR3 contains 14 residues. V dropped 5 bases and J dropped 0 bases, with 7 bases sitting between them. Germline CDR1 SGHTA, CDR2 FQGNSA. The CDR3 bases are TGTGCCAGCAGCCCTCGGGCAACTAATGAAAAACTGTTTTTT. Translating it yields CASSPRATNEKLFF.

This clonotype was counted a few times. V is TRBV20-1 and J is TRBJ2-5; possibly TRBD1 for D (5 bases). This CDR3 is built from 12 residues. The germline gives CDR1 DFQATT, CDR2 SNEGSKA (reference sequence). V was pared by 1 base and J by 4 bases, with 7 bases between. This chain's CDR3 is CSARGQTETQYF. The CDR3 DNA reads TGCAGTGCTAGAGGACAGACAGAGACCCAGTACTTC.

This clonotype was counted ten times or more. This rearrangement joins TRBV7-2 to TRBJ2-1; 8 nucleotides match TRBD2. The CDR3 is made up of 16 amino acids. Germline CDR1 is SGHTA and CDR2 is FQGNSA. Losses at the gene ends were 6 bases for V and 0 bases for J; bases not matched to a gene: 7. CDR3 sequence: CASSVTGGSSYNEQFF. The CDR3 nucleotides read TGTGCCAGCAGTGTGACGGGGGGGAGCTCCTACAATGAGCAGTTCTTC.

The chain has TRBV14 and TRBJ1-1; D possibly corresponds to TRBD1 (5 bases). Germline CDR1 reads SGHDN; CDR2 reads FVKESK. The CDR3 has 14 amino acids. V was cut by 4 bases and J by 11 bases, with 20 bases left in between. CDR3 nucleotide sequence: TGTGCCAGCAGCCCTAGAGGGGCCATCGCCACGGCTTTCTTT. Protein product: CASSPRGAIATAFF.

This clonotype came up a few times. This rearrangement joins TRBV6-6 to TRBJ1-3; D gene uncertain. There are 16 residues in the CDR3. V was shortened by 2 bases and J by 2 bases, with 13 bases between the two germline ends. Germline V CDR1 and CDR2: MNHNY, SVGAGI (reference sequence). CDR3: CASSYPGSRTGNTIYF. For the CDR3, the DNA is TGTGCCAGCAGTTACCCCGGAAGTCGCACTGGAAACACCATATATTTT.